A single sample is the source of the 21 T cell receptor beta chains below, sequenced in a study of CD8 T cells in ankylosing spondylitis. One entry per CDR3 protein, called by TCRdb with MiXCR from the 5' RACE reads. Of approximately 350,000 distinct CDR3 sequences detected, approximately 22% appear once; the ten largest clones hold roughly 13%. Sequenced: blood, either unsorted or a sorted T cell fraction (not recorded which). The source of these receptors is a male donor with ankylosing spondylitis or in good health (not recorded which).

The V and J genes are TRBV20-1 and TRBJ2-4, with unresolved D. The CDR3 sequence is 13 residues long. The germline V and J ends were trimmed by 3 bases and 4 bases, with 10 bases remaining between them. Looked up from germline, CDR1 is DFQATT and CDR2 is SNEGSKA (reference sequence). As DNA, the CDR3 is TGCAGTGCTAGTGGTCTAGTTAAAAACATTCAGTACTTC. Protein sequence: CSASGLVKNIQYF.

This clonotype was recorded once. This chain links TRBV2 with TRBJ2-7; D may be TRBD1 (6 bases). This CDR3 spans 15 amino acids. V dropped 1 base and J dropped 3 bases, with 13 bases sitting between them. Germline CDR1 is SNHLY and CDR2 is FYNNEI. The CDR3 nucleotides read TGTGCCAGCAGTGAAGTGCGGACAGAGCTCTACGAGCAGTACTTC. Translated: CASSEVRTELYEQYF.

For the CDR3, the DNA is TGTGCCAGCAGGGCAGGGGCGGAAGATACGCAGTATTTT. Amino acid sequence: CASRAGAEDTQYF. This chain joins TRBV27 and TRBJ2-3, with a weak D call TRBD1 (6 bases). V lost 6 bases and J lost 5, with 12 bases in between. The CDR3 runs to 13 residues. Germline values: CDR1 MNHEY, CDR2 SMNVEV (reference sequence).

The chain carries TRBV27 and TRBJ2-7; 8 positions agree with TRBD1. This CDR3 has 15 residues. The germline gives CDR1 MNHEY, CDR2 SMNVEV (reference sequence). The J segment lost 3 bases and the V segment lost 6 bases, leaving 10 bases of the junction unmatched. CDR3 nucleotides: TGTGCCAGCAGCTACACCGGGACAGGCCACTACGAGCAGTACTTC. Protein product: CASSYTGTGHYEQYF.

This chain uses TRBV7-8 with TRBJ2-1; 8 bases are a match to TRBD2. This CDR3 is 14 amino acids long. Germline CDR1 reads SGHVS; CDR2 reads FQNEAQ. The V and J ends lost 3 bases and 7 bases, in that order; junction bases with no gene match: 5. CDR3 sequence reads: CASSFGGVGNEQFF. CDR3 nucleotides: TGTGCCAGCAGCTTCGGGGGGGTTGGGAATGAGCAGTTCTTC.

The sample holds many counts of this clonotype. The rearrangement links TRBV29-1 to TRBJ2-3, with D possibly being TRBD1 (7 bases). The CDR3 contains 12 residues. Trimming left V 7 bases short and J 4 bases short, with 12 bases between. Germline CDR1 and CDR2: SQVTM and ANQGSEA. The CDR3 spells CSAGGFADTQYF. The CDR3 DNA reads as TGCAGCGCAGGGGGGTTCGCAGATACGCAGTATTTT.

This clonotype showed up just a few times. For the CDR3, the DNA is TGTGCCAGCAGCCAAGACTCTTTCTCTGGAAACACCATATATTTT. The encoded protein is CASSQDSFSGNTIYF. This chain joins TRBV3-1 and TRBJ1-3; the D is unclear. V shed 0 bases and J shed 0 bases, with 6 bases lying between them. CDR3 length equals 15 residues. Germline V gene lookup returns CDR1 LGHDT and CDR2 YNNKEL (reference sequence).

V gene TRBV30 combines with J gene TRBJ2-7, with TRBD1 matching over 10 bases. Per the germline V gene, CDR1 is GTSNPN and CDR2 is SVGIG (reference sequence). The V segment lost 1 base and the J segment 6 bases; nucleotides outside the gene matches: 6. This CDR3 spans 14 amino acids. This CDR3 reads CAWSAGQGIGEQYF. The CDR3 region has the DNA TGTGCCTGGAGTGCGGGACAGGGGATAGGCGAGCAGTACTTC.

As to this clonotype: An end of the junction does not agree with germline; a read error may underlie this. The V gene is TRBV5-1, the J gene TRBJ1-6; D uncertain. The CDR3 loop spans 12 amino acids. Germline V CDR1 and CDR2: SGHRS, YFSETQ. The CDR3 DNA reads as TGCGCCAGCAGATTGGGTGATTCACCCCTCCACTTT. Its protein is CASRLGDSPLHF.

CDR3 protein: CATSREGPSGGGSPETQYF. In DNA, the CDR3 is TGTGCCACCAGCAGGGAGGGGCCTAGCGGGGGGGGCAGCCCAGAGACCCAGTACTTC. The gene calls are TRBV15 and TRBJ2-5; TRBD2 aligns across 12 bases. This CDR3 is built from 19 residues. With V trimmed by 3 bases and J by 4 bases, 15 bases remained unmatched. Germline CDR1 LNHNV, CDR2 YYDKDF (reference sequence).

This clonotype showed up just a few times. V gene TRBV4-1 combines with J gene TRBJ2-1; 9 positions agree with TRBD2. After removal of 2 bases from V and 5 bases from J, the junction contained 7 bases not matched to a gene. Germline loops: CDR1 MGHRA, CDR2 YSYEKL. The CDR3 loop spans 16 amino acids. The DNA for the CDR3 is TGCGCCAGCAGCCAACATCTAGCGGGGCTCGACAATGAGCAGTTCTTC. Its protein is CASSQHLAGLDNEQFF.

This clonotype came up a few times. Here the CDR3 reads CASSQESTSGGFGGELFF. The CDR3 bases are TGTGCCAGCAGCCAGGAGTCGACTAGCGGGGGGTTCGGCGGGGAGCTGTTTTTT. V usage is TRBV4-2 and J usage is TRBJ2-2; 13 bases align to TRBD2. The V segment lost 3 bases and the J segment 7 bases; nucleotides outside the gene matches: 11. Germline CDR1 is LGHNA and CDR2 is YNFKEQ. There are 18 residues in the CDR3.

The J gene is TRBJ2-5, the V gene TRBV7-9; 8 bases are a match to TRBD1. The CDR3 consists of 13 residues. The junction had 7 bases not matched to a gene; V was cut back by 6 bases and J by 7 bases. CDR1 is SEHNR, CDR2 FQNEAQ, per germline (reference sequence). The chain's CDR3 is CASRPTGDGTQYF. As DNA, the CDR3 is TGTGCCAGCAGACCGACAGGGGATGGGACCCAGTACTTC.

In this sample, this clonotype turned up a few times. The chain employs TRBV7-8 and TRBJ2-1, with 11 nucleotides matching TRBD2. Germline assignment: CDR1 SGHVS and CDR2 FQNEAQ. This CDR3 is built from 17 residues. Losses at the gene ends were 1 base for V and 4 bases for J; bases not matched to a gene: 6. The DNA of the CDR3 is TGTGCCAGCAGCTTAGTACTAGCGGGGGCCAATTACAATGAGCAGTTCTTC. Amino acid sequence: CASSLVLAGANYNEQFF. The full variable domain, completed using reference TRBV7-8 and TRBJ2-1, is GAGVSQSPRYKVAKRGQDVALRCDPISGHVSLFWYQQALGQGPEFLTYFQNEAQLDKSGLPSDRFFAERPEGSVSTLKIQRTQQEDSAVYLCASSLVLAGANYNEQFFGPGTRLTVL.

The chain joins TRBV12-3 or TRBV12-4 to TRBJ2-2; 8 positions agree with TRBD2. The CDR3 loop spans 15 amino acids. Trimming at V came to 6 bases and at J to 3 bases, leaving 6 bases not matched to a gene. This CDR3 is CASRDGGAYTGELFF. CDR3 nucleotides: TGTGCCAGCAGGGACGGGGGGGCCTACACCGGGGAGCTGTTTTTT.

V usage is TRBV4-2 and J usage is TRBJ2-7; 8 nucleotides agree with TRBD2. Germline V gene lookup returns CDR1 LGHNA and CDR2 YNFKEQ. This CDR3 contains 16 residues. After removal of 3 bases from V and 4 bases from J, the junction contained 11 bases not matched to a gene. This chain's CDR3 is CASSQGLGASGYEQYF. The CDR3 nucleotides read TGTGCCAGCAGCCAGGGCCTGGGTGCTAGCGGGTACGAGCAGTACTTC.

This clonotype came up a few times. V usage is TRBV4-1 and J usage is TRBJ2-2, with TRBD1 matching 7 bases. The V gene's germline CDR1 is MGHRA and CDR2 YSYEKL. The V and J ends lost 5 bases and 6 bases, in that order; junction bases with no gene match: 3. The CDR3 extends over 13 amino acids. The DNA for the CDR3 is TGCGCCAGCAGCACTACAGGGGCCGGGGAGCTGTTTTTT. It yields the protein CASSTTGAGELFF.

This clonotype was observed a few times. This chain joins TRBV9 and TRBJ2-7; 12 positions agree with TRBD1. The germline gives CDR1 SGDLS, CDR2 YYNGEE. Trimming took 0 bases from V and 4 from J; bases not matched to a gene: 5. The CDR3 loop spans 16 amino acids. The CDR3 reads CASSVEPGQGAYEQYF. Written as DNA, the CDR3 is TGTGCCAGCAGCGTAGAACCGGGACAGGGGGCGTACGAGCAGTACTTC.

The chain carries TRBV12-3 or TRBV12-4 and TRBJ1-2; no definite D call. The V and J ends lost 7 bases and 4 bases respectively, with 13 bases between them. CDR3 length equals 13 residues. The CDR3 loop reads CASTSGVPYGYTF. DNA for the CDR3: TGTGCCAGCACCTCCGGGGTGCCCTATGGCTACACCTTC.

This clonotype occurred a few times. The CDR3 protein is CASSDPGESTDTQYF. DNA for the CDR3: TGTGCCAGCAGTGACCCGGGGGAGAGCACAGATACGCAGTATTTT. This chain links TRBV28 with TRBJ2-3, with a weak D call TRBD2 (6 bases). The ends were cut back, 5 bases at V and 0 bases at J, with 12 bases in the middle. The length of the CDR3 is 15 residues. Germline V CDR1 and CDR2: MDHEN, SYDVKM.

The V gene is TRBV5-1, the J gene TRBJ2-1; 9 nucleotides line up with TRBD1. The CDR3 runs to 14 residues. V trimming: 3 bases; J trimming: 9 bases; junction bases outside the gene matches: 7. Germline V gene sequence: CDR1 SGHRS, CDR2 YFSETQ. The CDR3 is CASSWGTGRIEQFF. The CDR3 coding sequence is TGCGCCAGCAGCTGGGGGACAGGGAGAATTGAGCAGTTCTTC.